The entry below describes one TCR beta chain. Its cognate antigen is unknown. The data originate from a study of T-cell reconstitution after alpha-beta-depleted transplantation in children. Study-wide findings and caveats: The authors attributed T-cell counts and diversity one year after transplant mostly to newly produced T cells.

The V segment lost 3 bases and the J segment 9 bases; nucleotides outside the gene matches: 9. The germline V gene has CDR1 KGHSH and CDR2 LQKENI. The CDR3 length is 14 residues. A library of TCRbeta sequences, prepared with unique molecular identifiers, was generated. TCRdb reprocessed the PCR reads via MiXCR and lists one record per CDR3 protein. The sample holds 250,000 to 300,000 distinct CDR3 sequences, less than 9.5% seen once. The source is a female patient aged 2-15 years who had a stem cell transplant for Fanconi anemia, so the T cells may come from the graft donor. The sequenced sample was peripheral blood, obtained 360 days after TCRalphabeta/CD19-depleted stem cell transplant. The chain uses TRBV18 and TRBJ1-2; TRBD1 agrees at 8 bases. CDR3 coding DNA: TGTGCCAGCTCACCTAACAGGGGGGCCAGGAGCTACACCTTC. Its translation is CASSPNRGARSYTF.